Listed here are 25 T cell receptor beta chains from one sample, sequenced in a study of T-cell reconstitution after alpha-beta-depleted transplantation in children. The authors prepared the TCRbeta library with unique molecular identifiers. Each CDR3 protein gets one entry after TCRdb re-called the PCR reads with MiXCR. Of hundreds of thousands of distinct CDR3 sequences listed, approximately 22% are singletons. Sample: PBMCs, mostly from graft donor cells, taken 360 days after TCRalphabeta/CD19-depleted stem cell transplant. Receptors originate from a boy less than two years old who had a stem cell transplant for acute myeloid leukemia, so the T cells may come from the graft donor.

This clonotype was counted between two and nine times. This chain connects TRBV7-2 to TRBJ2-6; D is unresolved. Germline CDR1 reads SGHTA; CDR2 reads FQGNSA. The CDR3 has 16 amino acids. V was trimmed by 1 base and J by 0 bases, leaving 7 bases between them. Here the CDR3 reads CASSLVTNSGANVLTF. CDR3 sequence (DNA): TGTGCCAGCAGCTTAGTAACTAACTCTGGGGCCAACGTCCTGACTTTC.

Only a few counts were recorded for this clonotype. This sequence joins TRBV6-5 and TRBJ2-1; 12 nucleotides agree with TRBD2. This CDR3 region has 18 residues. Germline assignment: CDR1 MNHEY and CDR2 SVGAGI. The trim removed 5 bases at V and 0 bases at J, leaving 8 bases unmatched. This CDR3 reads CASSTSGGPHSSYNEQFF. CDR3 sequence (DNA): TGTGCCAGCAGTACTAGCGGGGGGCCCCACAGCTCCTACAATGAGCAGTTCTTC.

This chain uses TRBV6-1 with TRBJ2-7, with TRBD1 as a possible D gene (5 bases). CDR3 length: 14 residues. The ends were cut back, 5 bases at V and 2 bases at J, with 13 bases in the middle. Per germline, CDR1 MNHNS and CDR2 SASEGT. In DNA form, the CDR3 reads TGTGCCAGCAGTCGCGACAGCCTAGCCTACGAGCAGTACTTC. Translation gives CASSRDSLAYEQYF.

Many counts were recorded for this clonotype. The rearrangement links TRBV7-9 to TRBJ2-7; no clear D gene. The germline V and J ends were trimmed by 1 base and 6 bases, with 4 bases remaining between them. This CDR3 has 11 amino acids. In germline, CDR1 is SEHNR, CDR2 FQNEAQ (reference sequence). CDR3 amino acids: CASSLDSEQYF. The CDR3 DNA is TGTGCCAGCAGCTTAGACAGCGAGCAGTACTTC.

This clonotype was found many times. The J gene is TRBJ2-3, the V gene TRBV15, with unresolved D. V was trimmed by 1 base and J by 2 bases, leaving 7 bases between them. The CDR3 is made up of 14 amino acids. CDR1 and CDR2 from the germline V gene are LNHNV and YYDKDF (reference sequence). CDR3 region: CATSRASITDTQYF. The CDR3 DNA reads TGTGCCACCAGCAGAGCCAGCATCACAGATACGCAGTATTTT.

This clonotype occurred many times. The chain has TRBV20-1 and TRBJ1-1; D remains ambiguous. CDR3 size: 12 residues. V was cut by 8 bases and J by 1 base, with 11 bases left in between. Germline V CDR1 and CDR2: DFQATT, SNEGSKA (reference sequence). Here the CDR3 reads CSPPRRNTEAFF. CDR3 in DNA: TGCAGTCCACCCCGGAGGAACACTGAAGCTTTCTTT.

This clonotype appeared many times. The rearrangement uses TRBV12-3 or TRBV12-4 and TRBJ2-7, with D possibly TRBD1 on 6 matching bases. CDR3 size: 15 residues. V gave up 5 bases and J gave up 1 base, with 15 bases separating them. In DNA form, the CDR3 reads TGTGCCAGCAGTCCTCAGGGGAGAGAATCCTACGAGCAGTACTTC. Its translation is CASSPQGRESYEQYF.

This clonotype has ten or more counts. V is TRBV7-9 and J is TRBJ2-1; D call uncertain. The ends were cut back, 6 bases at V and 6 bases at J, with 9 bases in the middle. The germline gives CDR1 SEHNR, CDR2 FQNEAQ (reference sequence). The CDR3 spans 12 residues. CDR3 sequence (DNA): TGTGCCAGCAGTTCCTCGGGCAATGAGCAGTTCTTC. Residues: CASSSSGNEQFF.

This clonotype has ten or more counts. This chain connects TRBV4-1 to TRBJ1-5; the D is unclear. Germline CDR1 is MGHRA and CDR2 is YSYEKL. V was shortened by 0 bases and J by 0 bases, with 12 bases between the two germline ends. This CDR3 is 17 amino acids long. The CDR3 bases are TGCGCCAGCAGCCAAGAAGTGGGTTTTTATAGCAATCAGCCCCAGCATTTT. This sequence encodes CASSQEVGFYSNQPQHF.

The chain has TRBV24-1 and TRBJ2-7, with 9 bases aligning to TRBD1. The CDR3 has 14 residues. Germline CDR1 KGHDR, CDR2 SFDVKD. Unmatched junction bases numbered 7, after V lost 9 bases and J lost 2 bases. DNA for the CDR3: TGTGCCACCCTTCGACAGGGGGGGACCTACGAGCAGTACGTC. Its protein is CATLRQGGTYEQYV.

The chain combines TRBV10-3 with TRBJ2-1; unclear D gene. Germline V gives CDR1 ENHRY, CDR2 SYGVKD. The CDR3 extends over 14 amino acids. Trimming took 4 bases from V and 6 from J, leaving 13 bases between them. The CDR3 DNA follows: TGTGCCATCAGTGGGGCTATTCTCGCCAATGAGCAGTTCTTC. Translating gives CAISGAILANEQFF.

The rearrangement joins TRBV18 to TRBJ2-3; a possible D gene is TRBD1 (5 bases). CDR1 and CDR2 (germline): KGHSH, LQKENI. V dropped 3 bases and J dropped 2 bases, with 9 bases sitting between them. The CDR3 covers 14 residues. The CDR3 sequence is CASSPTDPTDTQYF. The CDR3 bases are TGTGCCAGCTCACCGACAGACCCCACAGATACGCAGTATTTT.

The chain carries TRBV6-1 and TRBJ2-1, with TRBD2 identical over 7 bases. The trim removed 6 bases at V and 3 bases at J, leaving 8 bases unmatched. The germline V gene has CDR1 MNHNS and CDR2 SASEGT. CDR3 length: 15 residues. The DNA of the CDR3 is TGTGCCAGCAGGGCGGATCGGGGGGTCTACAATGAGCAGTTCTTC. It translates to CASRADRGVYNEQFF.

This clonotype was detected ten times or more. V gene TRBV27 combines with J gene TRBJ1-5, with 7 bases matching TRBD1. Germline CDR1 reads MNHEY; CDR2 reads SMNVEV (reference sequence). V shed 5 bases and J 1 base; nucleotides not matched to a gene: 5. The CDR3 runs 15 residues. The CDR3 bases are TGTGCCAGCAGTATCCGACAGGGAAGCAATCAGCCCCAGCATTTT. Its protein product is CASSIRQGSNQPQHF.

CDR3 residues: CSARLGATNEKLFF. The CDR3 DNA sequence: TGCAGTGCCAGACTGGGAGCAACTAATGAAAAACTGTTTTTT. The rearrangement links TRBV20-1 to TRBJ1-4; the D is unclear. Trimming removed 6 bases from V and 0 bases from J, with 11 bases in between. The CDR3 has 14 amino acids. CDR1 is DFQATT and CDR2 is SNEGSKA in the germline V gene (reference sequence).

The table lists this clonotype with many counts. The CDR3 nucleotides read TGTGCCAGCAGTCAGGGGGCTAATCAGCCCCAGCATTTT. Protein sequence: CASSQGANQPQHF. V gene TRBV6-6 combines with J gene TRBJ1-5; 8 bases are shared with TRBD1. Per germline, CDR1 MNHNY and CDR2 SVGAGI (reference sequence). The CDR3 is made up of 13 amino acids. Trimming removed 5 bases from V and 4 bases from J; junction bases left unmatched: 1.

The table lists this clonotype with a few counts. A much bigger clone sits one base away, suggesting this may be a read error. The rearrangement uses TRBV29-1 and TRBJ1-2; D might be TRBD1 (5 bases). V dropped 4 bases and J dropped 2 bases, with 8 bases sitting between them. Germline lookup yields CDR1 SQVTM and CDR2 ANQGSEA. The CDR3 contains 12 residues. This CDR3 reads CSVVEGNYGYTF. The CDR3 DNA is TGCAGCGTTGTGGAGGGGAACTATGGCTACACCTTC.

The chain links TRBV7-6 to TRBJ2-3, with D possibly TRBD2 on 6 matching bases. Trimming removed 3 bases from V and 0 bases from J, with 16 bases in between. This CDR3 spans 17 amino acids. From germline, CDR1 is SGHVS and CDR2 FNYEAQ. CDR3 nucleotides: TGTGCCAGCAGCTTGTCGGGCGGGGAATCTAGCACAGATACGCAGTATTTT. It translates to CASSLSGGESSTDTQYF.

This clonotype occurred a few times. This sequence joins TRBV6-1 and TRBJ2-7; 8 nucleotides align to TRBD1. The CDR3 has 14 amino acids. Germline CDR1 and CDR2: MNHNS and SASEGT. J lost 4 bases, V lost 10 bases, and 12 bases had no gene match. The CDR3 spells CAISPGGPAYEQYF. CDR3 DNA: TGTGCCATCAGCCCAGGGGGCCCCGCATACGAGCAGTACTTC.

The chain joins TRBV6-1 to TRBJ2-7; 8 nucleotides agree with TRBD2. CDR3 size: 15 residues. Germline V gene data show CDR1 as MNHNS and CDR2 as SASEGT. The ends lost 5 bases at V and 2 bases at J; junction bases unmatched: 8. The CDR3 DNA follows: TGTGCCAGCAGTCCTCTCACCGGGGGGGCCTACGAGCAGTACTTC. Its protein product is CASSPLTGGAYEQYF.

The sample holds many counts of this clonotype. This chain links TRBV5-1 with TRBJ1-1, with D hard to call. Germline CDR1 SGHRS, CDR2 YFSETQ. V was trimmed by 9 bases and J by 2 bases, leaving 14 bases between them. The CDR3 has 13 residues. The CDR3 DNA reads TGCGCCACTCCAAGGGCCGAAAACACTGAAGCTTTCTTT. The encoded protein is CATPRAENTEAFF.

The J gene is TRBJ1-1, the V gene TRBV24-1, with D hard to call. CDR3 length: 15 amino acids. Germline lookup yields CDR1 KGHDR and CDR2 SFDVKD. V dropped 2 bases and J dropped 7 bases, with 16 bases sitting between them. The CDR3, as DNA: TGTGCCACCAGTGATTCACGACAAGCTCGGATTGAAGCTTTCTTT. Encoded protein: CATSDSRQARIEAFF.

The sample holds many counts of this clonotype. J is TRBJ2-1 and V is TRBV4-3, with D perhaps being TRBD1 or TRBD2 (5 bases each). The germline gives CDR1 LGHNA, CDR2 YSLEER. The germline V and J ends were trimmed by 0 bases and 6 bases, with 12 bases remaining between them. This CDR3 has 15 amino acids. In nucleotides, the CDR3 is TGCGCCAGCAGCCAAGATCGAGGGGTAGGCAATGAGCAGTTCTTC. Translated: CASSQDRGVGNEQFF.

The chain couples TRBV9 to TRBJ2-1; D gene unclear. Germline V gene data show CDR1 as SGDLS and CDR2 as YYNGEE. Trimming shortened V by 0 bases and J by 0 bases, and 13 bases separated the two germline ends. There are 17 residues in the CDR3. This CDR3 reads CASSVVGTPSSYNEQFF. CDR3 DNA sequence: TGTGCCAGCAGCGTAGTTGGCACCCCGAGCTCCTACAATGAGCAGTTCTTC.

This clonotype was seen only a few times. V and J are TRBV20-1 and TRBJ2-7; D is perhaps TRBD1 or TRBD2 (5 bases each). V dropped 2 bases and J dropped 2 bases, with 16 bases sitting between them. Germline CDR1 reads DFQATT; CDR2 reads SNEGSKA (reference sequence). The CDR3 totals 15 residues. The CDR3 loop is CSARIPWGSTYEQYV. The CDR3 nucleotides read TGCAGTGCTAGAATACCGTGGGGGTCGACCTACGAGCAGTACGTC.